This T cell receptor beta chain came from a study of beta chain features in type 1 diabetes. Across the study: Healthy donors and patients showed comparable age, gender and cell yields.

This clone came up a few times. Its antigen is not identified. Expressed TCRB transcripts got sequenced, as all isolated RNA was reverse transcribed. This table comes from immunoSEQ multiplex PCR, and its TCRdb copy is limited to in-frame clones, with some not included. The sample consists of about 250,000 clones, 11% of them appearing once. General study results and limits: Type 1 diabetes patients had TCRB CDR3s that were shorter (moderately but significantly so) in all four CD4+ subsets. The question left open here concerned HLA type influencing TCRB rearrangement. VDJ junctions from type 1 diabetes patients carried fewer insertions and larger deletions.

CD4+ naive, central memory, regulatory and stem cell-like memory cells were sorted via CD45RO/CCR7/CD25/CD127/CD95/CD27. The TCR sequence derives from a man between 25 and 39 years old with type 1 diabetes. The specimen was naive CD4+ T cells from blood.

This chain's CDR3 is CASSGTVNNEQFF. Written as DNA, the CDR3 is TGTGCCAGCAGCGGGACAGTAAACAATGAGCAGTTCTTC. The J gene is TRBJ2-1, the V gene TRBV5-4, with TRBD1 matching 7 bases. The CDR3 runs to 13 residues. Germline V gene sequence: CDR1 SGHNT, CDR2 YYREEE (reference sequence). V trimming: 4 bases; J trimming: 5 bases; junction bases outside the gene matches: 3.